These 17 T cell receptor beta chains were all obtained from the same sample, sequenced in a study of OX40 agonist ivuxolimab in advanced cancers. The data were produced by immunoSEQ multiplex PCR, yet TCRdb's version contains in-frame clones alone and is incomplete. This table holds around 38,000 clones, roughly 82% found once. The material was CD4+ or CD8+ T cells sorted from blood, obtained in a trial of the OX40 agonist ivuxolimab. Receptors were obtained from an adult with an advanced solid tumor such as melanoma, head and neck, liver or kidney cancer.

The gene calls are TRBV7-9 and TRBJ2-6; the D is unclear. This CDR3 has 15 amino acids. Trimming shortened V by 4 bases and J by 0 bases, and 7 bases separated the two germline ends. Germline values: CDR1 SEHNR, CDR2 FQNEAQ (reference sequence). The CDR3 here is CASSSPNSGANVLTF. In DNA, the CDR3 is TGTGCCAGCAGCTCACCCAACTCTGGGGCCAACGTCCTGACTTTC.

The V gene is TRBV30, the J gene TRBJ2-7, with D maybe TRBD2 (5 bases). The CDR3 spans 11 residues. From germline, CDR1 is GTSNPN and CDR2 SVGIG (reference sequence). Trimming stripped 7 bases from V and 0 bases from J, with 7 bases between. Here the CDR3 DNA reads TGTGCCTCCCGGGACTCCTACGAGCAGTACTTC. It is translated as CASRDSYEQYF.

This clone has more than one count but fewer than ten. The chain is built from TRBV28 and TRBJ1-2; D possibly corresponds to TRBD1 (5 bases). V was trimmed by 0 bases and J by 6 bases, leaving 11 bases between them. The germline V gene encodes CDR1 MDHEN and CDR2 SYDVKM. The CDR3 runs to 14 residues. CDR3 in amino acids: CASSLWGRNDGYTF. In nucleotides, the CDR3 is TGTGCCAGCAGTTTATGGGGGCGCAATGATGGCTACACCTTC.

The chain links TRBV11-2 to TRBJ1-3; D gene unclear. This CDR3 is 16 amino acids long. The ends were cut back, 5 bases at V and 0 bases at J, with 14 bases in the middle. Germline V gives CDR1 SGHAT, CDR2 FQNNGV. The CDR3 nucleotides read TGTGCCAGCAGCGTATCCCCCGGACTCTCTGGAAACACCATATATTTT. This encodes CASSVSPGLSGNTIYF.

This clone was seen once. V gene TRBV7-2 combines with J gene TRBJ1-2; D is uncertain. The CDR3 totals 13 residues. The ends were cut back, 1 base at V and 3 bases at J, with 6 bases in the middle. Germline V lookup: CDR1 SGHTA, CDR2 FQGNSA. CDR3 nucleotide sequence: TGTGCCAGCAGCTTAGGTCCAGACTATGGCTACACCTTC. Its translation is CASSLGPDYGYTF.

The chain joins TRBV18 to TRBJ1-2; a weak D match, TRBD1 (6 bases). Germline-derived CDR1 and CDR2 are KGHSH and LQKENI. CDR3 length: 16 amino acids. Deletions cut 6 bases from V and 4 bases from J, with 21 bases between. CDR3 sequence: CASSLAAEGDLYGYTF. CDR3 nucleotides: TGTGCCAGCTCCCTGGCGGCAGAGGGGGACCTCTATGGCTACACCTTC.

This clone was counted between two and nine times. The chain is built from TRBV7-9 and TRBJ2-3, with unresolved D. In germline, CDR1 is SEHNR, CDR2 FQNEAQ (reference sequence). The CDR3 has 17 residues. The V and J ends lost 5 bases and 6 bases respectively, with 24 bases between them. In DNA, the CDR3 is TGTGCCAGCAGCCCACCTTTGAGGACGGGTGGCTGGGATACGCAGTATTTT. Protein: CASSPPLRTGGWDTQYF.

This chain connects TRBV5-1 to TRBJ1-3, with D tentatively TRBD1 (5 bases). From germline, CDR1 is SGHRS and CDR2 YFSETQ. The length of the CDR3 is 17 residues. V was trimmed by 1 base and J by 0 bases, leaving 14 bases between them. CDR3 protein: CASSLQAGPYSGNTIYF. DNA of the CDR3: TGCGCCAGCAGCTTGCAGGCAGGGCCCTACTCTGGAAACACCATATATTTT.

The V and J genes are TRBV29-1 and TRBJ1-1, with D maybe TRBD1 (5 bases). Trimming shortened V by 0 bases and J by 4 bases, and 15 bases separated the two germline ends. The CDR3 covers 15 residues. From germline, CDR1 is SQVTM and CDR2 ANQGSEA. The CDR3 DNA reads as TGCAGCGTTGAAGATGGAGGGGTCATCGGCACTGAAGCTTTCTTT. Protein: CSVEDGGVIGTEAFF.

The rearrangement joins TRBV6-5 to TRBJ1-2, with a weak D call TRBD1 (6 bases). The V gene lost 0 bases and the J gene lost 4 bases, with 12 bases spanning the gap. Germline V lookup: CDR1 MNHEY, CDR2 SVGAGI. This CDR3 comprises 15 residues. The CDR3 reads CASSYSNGGRYGYTF. Here the CDR3 DNA reads TGTGCCAGCAGTTACTCTAACGGGGGGCGCTATGGCTACACCTTC.

The V and J genes are TRBV19 and TRBJ2-6; the match to TRBD1 covers 8 bases. With 3 bases clipped from V and 1 base from J, the junction kept 8 bases outside the gene matches. This CDR3 has 18 amino acids. Germline V gene data show CDR1 as LNHDA and CDR2 as SQIVND (reference sequence). The CDR3 loop is CASSISQGAWSGANVLTF. CDR3 bases: TGTGCCAGTAGTATCTCGCAGGGGGCATGGTCTGGGGCCAACGTCCTGACTTTC.

The chain combines TRBV6-1 with TRBJ2-1, with TRBD2 identical over 9 bases. V trimming: 8 bases; J trimming: 3 bases; junction bases outside the gene matches: 5. The CDR3 has 14 amino acids. Germline-derived CDR1 and CDR2 are MNHNS and SASEGT. The CDR3 spells CASAGTSSYNEQFF. CDR3 nucleotides: TGTGCCAGCGCCGGGACTAGCAGCTACAATGAGCAGTTCTTC.

The chain couples TRBV6-1 to TRBJ2-7, with D uncertain. Germline V gene data show CDR1 as MNHNS and CDR2 as SASEGT. Between the trimmed V and J ends, which lost 2 bases and 5 bases, there was a span of 4 bases. This CDR3 is 11 amino acids long. The CDR3: CASSEIDEQYF. The DNA of the CDR3 is TGTGCCAGCAGTGAAATTGACGAGCAGTACTTC.

The V call is TRBV5-6, the J call TRBJ1-5; D is perhaps TRBD1 (6 bases). Deletions cut 4 bases from V and 5 bases from J, with 22 bases between. The CDR3 sequence is 17 residues long. The germline V gene encodes CDR1 SGHDT and CDR2 YYEEEE. The CDR3 bases are TGTGCCAGCAGCCTTTACACCGGGACACAGAGCTATCAGCCCCAGCATTTT. It is translated as CASSLYTGTQSYQPQHF.

This clone was recorded once. The chain carries TRBV28 and TRBJ1-2; possible D gene TRBD1, 6 bases. Trimming took 8 bases from V and 3 from J, leaving 13 bases between them. Per the germline V gene, CDR1 is MDHEN and CDR2 is SYDVKM. The CDR3 extends over 13 amino acids. The CDR3 DNA follows: TGTGCCAGCTCCTACAGGGCACACTATGGCTACACCTTC. Amino acid sequence: CASSYRAHYGYTF.

The rearrangement links TRBV28 to TRBJ1-5; unclear D gene. This CDR3 has 12 amino acids. Looked up from germline, CDR1 is MDHEN and CDR2 is SYDVKM. The V end was cut by 7 bases, the J end by 9 bases, with 13 bases between. The CDR3 coding sequence is TGTGCCAGCACCCTCCCCCGGGGGCCCCAGCATTTT. It codes for CASTLPRGPQHF.

The chain has TRBV6-5 and TRBJ2-2, with D unclear. V was pared by 4 bases and J by 5 bases, with 8 bases between. The CDR3 has 13 amino acids. Germline values: CDR1 MNHEY, CDR2 SVGAGI. The CDR3 sequence: CASSLRLTGELFF. The CDR3 region has the DNA TGTGCCAGCAGTTTAAGATTAACCGGGGAGCTGTTTTTT.